The rows below give T cell receptor beta chains drawn from one sample of a study of T cells in Graves' hyperthyroidism and ophthalmopathy. TCRdb fed the multiplex PCR reads into MiXCR, producing one record per CDR3 protein. Here the sample spans about 360,000 distinct CDR3 sequences, roughly 13% being singletons. Sequencing was performed on blood. All receptors come from a woman between 18 and 29 years old with Graves' hyperthyroidism. The CDR3 runs from the conserved cysteine through the conserved F or W. The D gene is left open where the match is weak. Clone size is not always given. Where it is, it says once, few, many or a class for expanded clones.

D: TRBD1; size: many; V: TRBV19; J: TRBJ2-1; DNA: TGTGCCAGTAGTGGGACAGGGGGAACCCAGCAGTTCTTC; CDR3: CASSGTGGTQQFF
D: -; size: many; V: TRBV30; J: TRBJ2-5; DNA: TGTGCCTGGAGCCTACTTGGGGGGCAAGAGACCCAGTACTTC; CDR3: CAWSLLGGQETQYF
D: -; size: -; V: TRBV6-4; J: TRBJ1-2; DNA: TGTGCCAGCACCTCCCCGGGACAAAACTATGGCTACACCTTC; CDR3: CASTSPGQNYGYTF
D: -; size: -; V: TRBV3-1; J: TRBJ1-2; DNA: TGTGCCAGCTCACCACCCGGACTGCCACGGGGAGGCTACACCTTC; CDR3: CASSPPGLPRGGYTF
D: -; size: many; V: TRBV2; J: TRBJ2-7; DNA: TGTGCCAGCAGTGAAGACCCCGGGTTCAAGGAGCAGTACTTC; CDR3: CASSEDPGFKEQYF
D: TRBD2; size: -; V: TRBV7-9; J: TRBJ2-1; DNA: TGTGCCAGCAGCTTCCTTCGACCGCTAGCGGGAGGGTACAATGAGCAGTTCTTC; CDR3: CASSFLRPLAGGYNEQFF
D: -; size: many; V: TRBV6-2/TRBV6-3; J: TRBJ1-2; DNA: TGTGCCAGCAGTTATCCAGGGTATAACTATGGCTACACCTTC; CDR3: CASSYPGYNYGYTF
D: TRBD2; size: many; V: TRBV7-2; J: TRBJ2-3; DNA: TGTGCCAGCAGCCAGGGACTAGCGGGGGGGCGAGATACGCAGTATTTT; CDR3: CASSQGLAGGRDTQYF
D: TRBD1; size: -; V: TRBV6-1; J: TRBJ2-2; DNA: TGTGCCAGCAGCAAGGGACAGGCGAGCACCGGGGAGCTGTTTTTT; CDR3: CASSKGQASTGELFF
D: TRBD2; size: -; V: TRBV11-3; J: TRBJ2-3; DNA: TGTGCCAGCAGCTCCATAGCGGGGAAAACAGATACGCAGTATTTT; CDR3: CASSSIAGKTDTQYF
D: -; size: -; V: TRBV5-6; J: TRBJ2-1; DNA: TGTGCCAGCAGCACCTCGGGGACACCCCTCTACAATGAGCAGTTCTTC; CDR3: CASSTSGTPLYNEQFF
D: -; size: few; V: TRBV6-2/TRBV6-3; J: TRBJ2-7; DNA: TGTGCCAGCAGTTACTCTAGTCGCGGGCAGCACTACGAGCAGTACTTC; CDR3: CASSYSSRGQHYEQYF
D: -; size: many; V: TRBV11-3; J: TRBJ2-3; DNA: TGTGCCAGCAGCTTACTGACAGATGATACGCAGTATTTT; CDR3: CASSLLTDDTQYF
D: TRBD2; size: many; V: TRBV5-8; J: TRBJ2-7; DNA: TGTGCCAGCAGCGTAAATCCGGGACTAGCGGGGATCAACAAAATCTACGAGCAGTACTTC; CDR3: CASSVNPGLAGINKIYEQYF
D: TRBD2; size: many; V: TRBV15; J: TRBJ2-1; DNA: TGTGCCACCAGCAGGACCGGGACTAGCGGGAGAGAGGTTGAGCAGTTCTTC; CDR3: CATSRTGTSGREVEQFF
D: TRBD2; size: many; V: TRBV29-1; J: TRBJ2-5; DNA: TGCAGCGTTGAAGGGGAGGGGCCGGAGACCCAGTACTTC; CDR3: CSVEGEGPETQYF
D: TRBD2; size: many; V: TRBV7-3; J: TRBJ2-1; DNA: TGTGCCAGCAGCCGCGCTAGCGGGGGATCCTACAATGAGCAGTTCTTC; CDR3: CASSRASGGSYNEQFF
D: -; size: many; V: TRBV20-1; J: TRBJ2-3; DNA: TGCAGTGCTCCGGGAGTCCCAGATACGCAGTATTTT; CDR3: CSAPGVPDTQYF
D: -; size: many; V: TRBV5-1; J: TRBJ1-4; DNA: TGCGCCAGCAGCTTGTCTGCAGAGACAACTAATGAAAAACTGTTTTTT; CDR3: CASSLSAETTNEKLFF
D: -; size: many; V: TRBV11-1; J: TRBJ2-6; DNA: TGTGCCAGCAGCTTGAGGGGTACGGCTGGGGCCAACGTCCTGACTTTC; CDR3: CASSLRGTAGANVLTF
D: TRBD1; size: -; V: TRBV28; J: TRBJ1-1; DNA: TGTGCCAGCAGTTCCGGTGGACAGGGTGGAGAAGCTTTCTTT; CDR3: CASSSGGQGGEAFF
D: -; size: few; V: TRBV9; J: TRBJ2-7; DNA: TGTGCCAGCAGCGTGGATCCGAATGTCCCCTCCTACGAGCAGTACTTC; CDR3: CASSVDPNVPSYEQYF
D: -; size: many; V: TRBV2; J: TRBJ2-4; DNA: TGTGCCAGCAGTGGAGAGACAGTAGCCAAAAACATTCAGTACTTC; CDR3: CASSGETVAKNIQYF
D: -; size: many; V: TRBV13; J: TRBJ2-5; DNA: TGTGCCAGCAGCGATGGGGGCTGGAGTCGCCAAGAGACCCAGTACTTC; CDR3: CASSDGGWSRQETQYF
D: -; size: -; V: TRBV6-6; J: TRBJ1-5; DNA: TGTGCCAGCAGTTACTCGAGTCCCAGGGTAAGTCAGCCCCAGCATTTT; CDR3: CASSYSSPRVSQPQHF
D: -; size: many; V: TRBV7-9; J: TRBJ1-2; DNA: TGTGCCAGCAGCTCCCAACCATTGGACTATGGCTACACCTTC; CDR3: CASSSQPLDYGYTF
D: -; size: many; V: TRBV12-3/TRBV12-4; J: TRBJ1-1; DNA: TGTGCCAGCACCCCTACAGGGAACACTGAAGCTTTCTTT; CDR3: CASTPTGNTEAFF
D: -; size: many; V: TRBV2; J: TRBJ1-2; DNA: TGTGCCAGCATTAGAGTCTCTTATGGCTACACCTTC; CDR3: CASIRVSYGYTF
D: TRBD2; size: few; V: TRBV4-3; J: TRBJ2-3; DNA: TGCGCCAGCAGCCAAGGTTTGACTAGCGGGAGGGCCTGGGCAGATACGCAGTATTTT; CDR3: CASSQGLTSGRAWADTQYF
D: -; size: many; V: TRBV6-2/TRBV6-3; J: TRBJ2-7; DNA: TGTGCCAGCAGTTCCCCGGCCGCCTACGAGCAGTACTTC; CDR3: CASSSPAAYEQYF
D: -; size: many; V: TRBV28; J: TRBJ2-4; DNA: TGTGCCAGCAGTTTGCTCCAAGGAAACATTCAGTACTTC; CDR3: CASSLLQGNIQYF
D: -; size: many; V: TRBV6-1; J: TRBJ2-7; DNA: TGTGCCAGCAATAGGAACACCCCAGGCGAGCAGTACTTC; CDR3: CASNRNTPGEQYF
D: TRBD1; size: many; V: TRBV28; J: TRBJ2-5; DNA: TGTGCCAGCCAAGGCGGGACAGGGGTTAGGAAGACCCAGTACTTC; CDR3: CASQGGTGVRKTQYF
D: -; size: many; V: TRBV14; J: TRBJ2-3; DNA: TGTGCCAGCAGCCCAGGAGTTTTTGCAGATACGCAGTATTTT; CDR3: CASSPGVFADTQYF
D: -; size: -; V: TRBV19; J: TRBJ1-1; DNA: TGTGCCAGTGGCTACGGTGGGAACACTGAAGCTTTCTTT; CDR3: CASGYGGNTEAFF
D: -; size: many; V: TRBV6-1; J: TRBJ1-3; DNA: TGTGCCAGCAGTGAATCCCTCCTGGGCTCTGGAAACACCATATATTTT; CDR3: CASSESLLGSGNTIYF
D: TRBD1; size: -; V: TRBV6-5; J: TRBJ2-7; DNA: TGTGCCAGCAGTTACTCGGACAGGGCCACCTACGAGCAGTACTTC; CDR3: CASSYSDRATYEQYF
D: -; size: many; V: TRBV16; J: TRBJ1-6; DNA: TGTGCCAGCAGCCCAGGCAATATGGGTTCACCCCTCCACTTT; CDR3: CASSPGNMGSPLHF
D: -; size: few; V: TRBV20-1; J: TRBJ1-6; DNA: TGCAGTGCCGAGCCCAGCTCCTATAATTCACCCCTCCACTTT; CDR3: CSAEPSSYNSPLHF
D: -; size: few; V: TRBV5-1; J: TRBJ1-1; DNA: TGCGCCAGCAGTACGGGGGGGGGGTTACGGACTGAAGCTTTCTTT; CDR3: CASSTGGGLRTEAFF
D: TRBD2; size: -; V: TRBV7-2; J: TRBJ2-3; DNA: TGTGCCAGCAGCTTAATACTAGCGGGGGAGTACACAGATACGCAGTATTTT; CDR3: CASSLILAGEYTDTQYF
D: -; size: few; V: TRBV18; J: TRBJ1-3; DNA: TGTGCCAGCTCACCAGATAACTACCGTTTGGGCACCATATATTTT; CDR3: CASSPDNYRLGTIYF
D: -; size: many; V: TRBV28; J: TRBJ1-2; DNA: TGTGCCAGCAGTTTAGGTCCAATCGGGGGCTACACCTTC; CDR3: CASSLGPIGGYTF
D: TRBD2; size: -; V: TRBV20-1; J: TRBJ2-5; DNA: TGCAGTGCTAGAGGAATAGCGGGGGGCCCACAGTACTTC; CDR3: CSARGIAGGPQYF
D: -; size: many; V: TRBV7-9; J: TRBJ1-6; DNA: TGTGCCAGCAGCCTAGACACAAACTGGATGCCCCTCCACTTT; CDR3: CASSLDTNWMPLHF
D: -; size: -; V: TRBV28; J: TRBJ1-2; DNA: TGTGCCAGCTTCGATGGGAGTTCCTATGGCTACACCTTC; CDR3: CASFDGSSYGYTF
D: -; size: many; V: TRBV5-6; J: TRBJ1-3; DNA: TGTGCCAGCAGCTTGAGGGTCCTGAGGAACACCATATATTTT; CDR3: CASSLRVLRNTIYF
D: -; size: few; V: TRBV4-3; J: TRBJ2-1; DNA: TGCGCCAGCAGCCATGCGATTCGGAGCTCCTACAATGAGCAGTTCTTC; CDR3: CASSHAIRSSYNEQFF
D: TRBD1; size: few; V: TRBV19; J: TRBJ1-2; DNA: TGTGCCAGTAGTCACGGGACAGGGGATGGCTACACCTTC; CDR3: CASSHGTGDGYTF
D: -; size: -; V: TRBV27; J: TRBJ2-7; DNA: TGTGCCAGCAGTACAAGACAGCTCCCCCCCTACGAGCAGTACTTC; CDR3: CASSTRQLPPYEQYF
D: -; size: many; V: TRBV12-3/TRBV12-4; J: TRBJ2-3; DNA: TGTGCCAGCAGTTTATCGTCCGGAGGGCCCGGCACAGATACGCAGTATTTT; CDR3: CASSLSSGGPGTDTQYF
D: -; size: -; V: TRBV12-3/TRBV12-4; J: TRBJ2-7; DNA: TGTGCCAGCAGTTTGGGGGGGGCGGCGGAGCAGTACTTC; CDR3: CASSLGGAAEQYF
D: TRBD2; size: few; V: TRBV7-9; J: TRBJ2-7; DNA: TGTGCCAGCAGCCCCCCAGGACTAGCGACGACCTACGAGCAGTACTTC; CDR3: CASSPPGLATTYEQYF
D: TRBD1; size: -; V: TRBV4-1; J: TRBJ2-5; DNA: TGCGCCAGCAGTCCCCCGGGACAGGGAATAGAGACCCAGTACTTC; CDR3: CASSPPGQGIETQYF
D: TRBD1; size: many; V: TRBV6-5; J: TRBJ1-3; DNA: TGTGCCAGCAGTTACTCGACAGGGACAGGAAACACCATATATTTT; CDR3: CASSYSTGTGNTIYF
D: TRBD1; size: -; V: TRBV4-3; J: TRBJ1-2; DNA: TGCGCCAGCAGCCAAGTCGTTCTTTCCGGACAGGTTATTAACTATGGCTACACCTTC; CDR3: CASSQVVLSGQVINYGYTF
D: -; size: many; V: TRBV6-1; J: TRBJ1-2; DNA: TGTGCCAGCAGTCTCGACAGAGTATATGGCTACACCTTC; CDR3: CASSLDRVYGYTF
D: -; size: -; V: TRBV2; J: TRBJ1-3; DNA: TGTGCCAGCAACGCTCTCTCTGGAAACACCATATATTTT; CDR3: CASNALSGNTIYF
D: TRBD1; size: many; V: TRBV2; J: TRBJ1-1; DNA: TGTGCCAGCAACGGACAGGGAGTAGCTGAAGCTTTCTTT; CDR3: CASNGQGVAEAFF
D: -; size: many; V: TRBV20-1; J: TRBJ1-1; DNA: TGCAGTGCTAGAGGGACACTGAACACTGAAGCTTTCTTT; CDR3: CSARGTLNTEAFF